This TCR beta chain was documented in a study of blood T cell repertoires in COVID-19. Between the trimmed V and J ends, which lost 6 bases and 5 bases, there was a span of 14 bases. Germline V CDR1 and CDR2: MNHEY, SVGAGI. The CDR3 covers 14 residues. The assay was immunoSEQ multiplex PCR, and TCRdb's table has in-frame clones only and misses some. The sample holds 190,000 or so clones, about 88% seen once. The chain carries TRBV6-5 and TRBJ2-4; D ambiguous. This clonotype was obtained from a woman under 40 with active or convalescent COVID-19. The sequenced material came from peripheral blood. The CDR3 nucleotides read TGTGCCAGCAGCACTTCCCATAGTGAAAACATTCAGTACTTC. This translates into CASSTSHSENIQYF.